This entry is about one T cell receptor (beta chain). Profiled with immunoSEQ multiplex PCR; TCRdb holds only in-frame clones, not every one. Among tens of thousands of clones, around 94% were seen once, and the ten largest hold around 0.37%. The sample is drawn from a study of technical replicates of blood from a few donors. There are 16 residues in the CDR3. The V and J ends lost 7 bases and 2 bases respectively, with 23 bases between them. Germline lookup yields CDR1 GTSNPN and CDR2 SVGIG (reference sequence). Sequencing input: T cells isolated from PBMCs. The TCR comes from a human donor in good health. This rearrangement joins TRBV30 to TRBJ1-2, with D maybe TRBD1 (6 bases). CDR3: CASEGGFGRKNYGYTF. The CDR3 DNA is TGTGCCTCCGAGGGGGGGTTCGGTCGCAAAAACTATGGCTACACCTTC.